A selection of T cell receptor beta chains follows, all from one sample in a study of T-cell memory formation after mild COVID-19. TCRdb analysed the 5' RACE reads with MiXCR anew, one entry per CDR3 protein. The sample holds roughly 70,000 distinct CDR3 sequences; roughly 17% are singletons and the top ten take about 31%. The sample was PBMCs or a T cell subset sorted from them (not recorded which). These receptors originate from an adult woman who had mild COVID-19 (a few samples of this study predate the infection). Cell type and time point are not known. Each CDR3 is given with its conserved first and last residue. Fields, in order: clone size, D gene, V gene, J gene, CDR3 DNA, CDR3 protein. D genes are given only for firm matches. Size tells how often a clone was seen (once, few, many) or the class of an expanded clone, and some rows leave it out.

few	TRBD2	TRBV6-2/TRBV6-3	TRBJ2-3	TGTGCCAGCAGTTACTCGCGGCGGGAGCGGACAGATACGCAGTATTTT	CASSYSRRERTDTQYF
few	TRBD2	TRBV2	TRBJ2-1	TGTGCCACCCGACTAGCGGGGGGCCTCAGCTCCTACAATGAGCAGTTCTTC	CATRLAGGLSSYNEQFF
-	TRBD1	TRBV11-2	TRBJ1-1	TGTGCCAGCAGCTTAGTACGCCAGGGGGTTGATGTGGCCGCTTTCTTT	CASSLVRQGVDVAAFF
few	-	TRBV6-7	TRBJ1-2	TGTGCCGGTTGTCCCCCTAACTATGGCTACACCTTC	CAGCPPNYGYTF
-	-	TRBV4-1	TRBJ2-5	TGCGCCAGCAGCTCCTCAGAGCGTCAAGAGACCCAGTACTTC	CASSSSERQETQYF
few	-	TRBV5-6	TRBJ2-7	TGTGCCAGCAGCTTTGGGGGGCGAAGGTACGAGCAGTACTTC	CASSFGGRRYEQYF
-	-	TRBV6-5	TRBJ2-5	TGTGCCAGCAGTTACTCGGACTCCGGGACCCAGTACTTC	CASSYSDSGTQYF
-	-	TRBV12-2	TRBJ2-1	TGTGCAAGTCGCTTACCAAGTCCGGGCAGGAGGGAGCAGTTCTTC	CASRLPSPGRREQFF
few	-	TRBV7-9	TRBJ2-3	TGTGCCAGCAGCTCCTTGTCGGTAGAGGGGACGTACACAGATACGCAGTATTTT	CASSSLSVEGTYTDTQYF
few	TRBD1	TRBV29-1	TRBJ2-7	TGCAGCGTTAGGACAGGGGAGACCTACGAGCAGTACTTC	CSVRTGETYEQYF
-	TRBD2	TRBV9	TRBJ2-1	TGTGCCAGCAGCCCAGGCACAGCGGGGGGGCTTAATGAGCAGTTCTTC	CASSPGTAGGLNEQFF
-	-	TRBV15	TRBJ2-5	TGTGCCACCAGCAGTTCACTCTCGGTCGAAGAGACCCAGTACTTC	CATSSSLSVEETQYF
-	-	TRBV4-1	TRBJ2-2	TGCGCCAGCAGTGGACTACTAAACACCGGGGAGCTGTTTTTT	CASSGLLNTGELFF
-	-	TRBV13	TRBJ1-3	TGTGCCAGCAGCTCCAGGGGCGACTCTGGAAACACCATATATTTT	CASSSRGDSGNTIYF
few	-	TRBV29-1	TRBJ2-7	TGCAGCGTTGCCCCTAGAATATCCTACGAGCAGTACTTC	CSVAPRISYEQYF
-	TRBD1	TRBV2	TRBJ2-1	TGTGCCAGCCTGACAGGGAGCTCCTCCAATGAGCAGTTCTTC	CASLTGSSSNEQFF
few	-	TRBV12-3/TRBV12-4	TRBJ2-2	TGTGCCAGCAGCCATTACGGGGAGCTGTTTTTT	CASSHYGELFF
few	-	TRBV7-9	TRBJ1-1	TGTGCCAGCAGCTTCTTCCCAGGGGAGGCTTCGGGGACTGAAGCTTTCTTT	CASSFFPGEASGTEAFF
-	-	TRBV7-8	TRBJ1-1	TGTGCCAGCAGCTTAGCGACCACTGAAGCTTTCTTT	CASSLATTEAFF
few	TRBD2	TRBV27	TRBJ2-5	TGTGCCAGCAGCCCTTGGGGACTAGCGAAGGAGACCCAGTACTTC	CASSPWGLAKETQYF
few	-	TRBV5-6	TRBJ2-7	TGTGCCAGCAGCCCTGGTGGGAGCGCCTACGAGCAGTACTTC	CASSPGGSAYEQYF
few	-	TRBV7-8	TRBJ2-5	TGTGCCAGCAGCGCCATAGGGGTTTACCGTCAAGAGACCCAGTACTTC	CASSAIGVYRQETQYF
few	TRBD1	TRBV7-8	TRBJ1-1	TGTGCCAGCAGCTTTCTCAGGGGGCGCAGTATTGCTTTCTTT	CASSFLRGRSIAFF
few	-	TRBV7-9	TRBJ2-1	TGTGCCAGCAGCATATACAGGGTGAGACTCAATGAGCAGTTCTTC	CASSIYRVRLNEQFF
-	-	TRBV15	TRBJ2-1	TGTGCCACCAGCAGAGATTTGAATGAGCAGTTCTTC	CATSRDLNEQFF
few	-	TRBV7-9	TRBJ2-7	TGTGCCAGCAGCCTACTAACTAGCTCCGGAACCTACGAGCAGTACTTC	CASSLLTSSGTYEQYF